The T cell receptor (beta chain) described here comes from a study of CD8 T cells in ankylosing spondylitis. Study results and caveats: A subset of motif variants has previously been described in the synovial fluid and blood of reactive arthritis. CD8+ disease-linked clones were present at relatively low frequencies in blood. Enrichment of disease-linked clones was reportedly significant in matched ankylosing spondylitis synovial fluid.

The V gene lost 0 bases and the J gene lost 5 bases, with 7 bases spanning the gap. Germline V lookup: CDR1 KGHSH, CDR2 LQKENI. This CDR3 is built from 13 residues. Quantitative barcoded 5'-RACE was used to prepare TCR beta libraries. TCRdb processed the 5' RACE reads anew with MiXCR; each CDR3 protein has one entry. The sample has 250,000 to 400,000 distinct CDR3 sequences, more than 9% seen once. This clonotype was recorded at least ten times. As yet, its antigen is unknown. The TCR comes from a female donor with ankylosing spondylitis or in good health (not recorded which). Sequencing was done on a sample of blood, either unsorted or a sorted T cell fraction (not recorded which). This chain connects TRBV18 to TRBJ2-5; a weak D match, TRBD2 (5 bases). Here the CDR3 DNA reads TGTGCCAGCTCACCACCAAGAGGGGAGACCCAGTACTTC. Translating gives CASSPPRGETQYF.